Listed below are T cell receptor beta chains from one sample, sequenced in a study of T cell responses to AZD1222 COVID-19 vaccine. Assay: immunoSEQ multiplex PCR; the TCRdb copy retains only in-frame clones and omits some. This sample has roughly 100,000 clones, with approximately 91% found just once. Here the sequenced sample was peripheral blood, taken on day 0 of AZD1222 vaccination. The receptors shown here come from an adult in good health. Each CDR3 is given with its conserved first and last residue. Fields, in order: clone size, D gene, V gene, J gene, CDR3 DNA, CDR3 protein. D genes are given only for firm matches. Part of the rows lack a size; the others show once, few, many or a class for expanded clones.

once	NA	TRBV13	TRBJ1-1	TGTGCCAGCAGCTTACCAGGGACAACCCGGCGGGCTTTCTTT	CASSLPGTTRRAFF
NA	NA	TRBV27	TRBJ1-5	TGTGCCAGCAGTGGGGCTCAGGGCGGTTTGCCCCAGCATTTT	CASSGAQGGLPQHF
NA	NA	TRBV7-9	TRBJ1-1	TGTGCCAGCAGCTTGACAGTCACTGAAGCTTTCTTT	CASSLTVTEAFF
NA	TRBD1	TRBV11-3	TRBJ2-5	TGTGCCAGCAGCTTTAGACAGGGTACGTACCAAGAGACCCAGTACTTC	CASSFRQGTYQETQYF
NA	TRBD2	TRBV7-2	TRBJ2-5	TGTGCCAGCAGCTTAGCTATGGGCGGGGGAGGAGTGGAGACCCAGTACTTC	CASSLAMGGGGVETQYF
NA	TRBD1	TRBV14	TRBJ1-1	TGTGCCAGCAGCGAAATCAGGGGGCCGGGCACTGAAGCTTTCTTT	CASSEIRGPGTEAFF
NA	TRBD1	TRBV5-1	TRBJ2-7	TGCGCCAGCTGGGACAGGGTGGGCTACGAGCAGTACTTC	CASWDRVGYEQYF
NA	TRBD1	TRBV6-6	TRBJ2-3	TGTGCCAGCAGCGATGGTCTAAGGGGGCCAGATACGCAGTATTTT	CASSDGLRGPDTQYF
NA	NA	TRBV7-6	TRBJ1-1	TGTGCCAGCAGCTCTCTAACAGGGTACGGTATCACTGAAGCTTTCTTT	CASSSLTGYGITEAFF
once	TRBD1	TRBV5-1	TRBJ2-7	TGCGCCAGCAGCAAGGGACAGGGGTTCTCCTACGAGCAGTACTTC	CASSKGQGFSYEQYF
few	NA	TRBV6-4	TRBJ2-1	TGTGCCAGCAGTGACTCGACTAGTGGGGGGGCTGAGCAGTTCTTC	CASSDSTSGGAEQFF
few	TRBD1	TRBV7-6	TRBJ2-2	TGTGCCAGCAGCGCCCCCCCCGGGACAGGGATCGGGGAGCTGTTTTTT	CASSAPPGTGIGELFF
NA	TRBD1	TRBV23-1	TRBJ1-2	TGCGCCAGCAGTCAGGGGACAGGGCAAGGGGGCTACACCTTC	CASSQGTGQGGYTF
NA	TRBD1	TRBV6-5	TRBJ1-1	TGTGCCAGCAGGCCAGACAGGGGGCACGTCGAAGCTTTCTTT	CASRPDRGHVEAFF
NA	NA	TRBV11-1	TRBJ1-1	TGTGCCAGCAGCCCACACGGACAAACCCAGGCAGCTTTCTTT	CASSPHGQTQAAFF
NA	NA	TRBV27	TRBJ2-7	TGTGCCAGCAGTCTTCGTAGTGGGGGAGCCGCATCTGAGCAGTACTTC	CASSLRSGGAASEQYF
NA	NA	TRBV7-9	TRBJ2-5	TGTGCCAGCCGTCGGACAGCCTCTCAAGAGACCCAGTACTTC	CASRRTASQETQYF
once	TRBD1	TRBV7-8	TRBJ1-3	TGTGCCAGCAGCGCGACAGGGGTTGGTGGAAACACCATATATTTT	CASSATGVGGNTIYF
NA	NA	TRBV2	TRBJ2-7	TGTGCCACACTAACCGAGCAGGGACCAGCCTACGAGCAGTACTTC	CATLTEQGPAYEQYF
NA	TRBD2	TRBV2	TRBJ2-3	TGTGCCAGCACAATGGCTAGCGGGGGTTCAGATACGCAGTATTTT	CASTMASGGSDTQYF
once	NA	TRBV5-1	TRBJ1-1	TGCGCCAGCAGCTGGCGGGGAGGGAACACTGAAGCTTTCTTT	CASSWRGGNTEAFF
once	NA	TRBV5-8	TRBJ1-1	TGTGCCAGCAGCTTGGACAGGGTGTGGGACACTGAAGCTTTCTTT	CASSLDRVWDTEAFF
NA	NA	TRBV7-3	TRBJ1-1	TGTGCCAGCAGCTTTGGAGGGCGCGGCACTGAAGCTTTCTTT	CASSFGGRGTEAFF
NA	TRBD1	TRBV7-7	TRBJ2-7	TGTGCCAGCAGCCCGACATGGACAGGGGCGCATCAGGGAGGGAGCGAGCAGTACTTC	CASSPTWTGAHQGGSEQYF
NA	NA	TRBV25-1	TRBJ2-7	TGTGCCAGCAGCCCCCTCGACAGTTACGAGCAGTACTTC	CASSPLDSYEQYF
few	NA	TRBV2	TRBJ1-5	TGTGCCAGCACGGATCAACAGGGCTACCAGCCCCAGCATTTT	CASTDQQGYQPQHF
NA	TRBD2	TRBV7-8	TRBJ2-1	TGTGCCAGCAGCATAACACAGCAACTAGCGGGGGGGCTGAATGAGCAGTTCTTC	CASSITQQLAGGLNEQFF
NA	NA	TRBV5-1	TRBJ1-1	TGCGCCAGCAGCTTGGGTGTTTGGGGAAACACTGAAGCTTTCTTT	CASSLGVWGNTEAFF
NA	TRBD2	TRBV7-9	TRBJ2-3	TGTGCCAGCAGCTCCACGAGGGAGGGTCGGCAGTATTTT	CASSSTREGRQYF
NA	NA	TRBV28	TRBJ2-3	TGTGCCAGCACCCCGGATGCAGATACGCAGTATTTT	CASTPDADTQYF
NA	NA	TRBV10-3	TRBJ2-3	TGTGCCATCAGCGAGGGCCTAGGGGGGCTAAGCACAGATACGCAGTATTTT	CAISEGLGGLSTDTQYF
NA	NA	TRBV2	TRBJ2-5	TGTGCCAGCAGTGTGGAGGGTGGGCGAGAGACCCAGTACTTC	CASSVEGGRETQYF
NA	TRBD1	TRBV19	TRBJ1-2	TGTGCCACCAGGGACAGGGGGGTATTAGGCTATGGCTACACCTTC	CATRDRGVLGYGYTF
NA	TRBD1	TRBV6-5	TRBJ2-7	TGTGCCAGCAGTACTATTGGACAGGGGGATTACGAGCAGTACTTC	CASSTIGQGDYEQYF
NA	NA	TRBV27	TRBJ1-5	TGTGCCAGCGCTAGCCTACTTAGCAATCAGCCCCAGCATTTT	CASASLLSNQPQHF
few	NA	TRBV29-1	TRBJ1-2	TGCAGCGTTGAAGATGAGGGGAAGGGCCCGGGTGGCTACACCTTC	CSVEDEGKGPGGYTF
NA	TRBD2	TRBV9	TRBJ2-3	TGTGCCAGCAGCGTCGGGACTAGTTCAGATACGCAGTATTTT	CASSVGTSSDTQYF
few	NA	TRBV7-6	TRBJ2-1	TGTGCCAGCAGCTTAGTATCAGGGACCAATGAGCAGTTCTTC	CASSLVSGTNEQFF
NA	NA	TRBV29-1	TRBJ1-1	TGCAGCGTTCTATCACAGACAGTGAACACTGAAGCTTTCTTT	CSVLSQTVNTEAFF
few	NA	TRBV19	TRBJ1-1	TGTGCCAGTAGTATCCTATATCGAGGCGACACTGAAGCTTTCTTT	CASSILYRGDTEAFF
NA	TRBD1	TRBV3-1/TRBV3-2	TRBJ2-6	TGTGCCAGCAGCCCCGGACAGGGGGCGCTCGGGGCCAACGTCCTGACTTTC	CASSPGQGALGANVLTF
NA	NA	TRBV3-1/TRBV3-2	TRBJ2-1	TGTGCCAGCAGCCAAGCACTGGGCGGGCAGTTCTTC	CASSQALGGQFF
NA	TRBD1	TRBV7-6	TRBJ2-1	TGTGCCAGCAGCAACCCTTTTGACAGGGAACGCGCTTCCCAGTTCTTC	CASSNPFDRERASQFF
NA	NA	TRBV7-9	TRBJ2-7	TGTGCCAGCAGCTACACCTACGAGCAGTACTTC	CASSYTYEQYF
NA	NA	TRBV27	TRBJ1-1	TGTGCCAGCAGGGGGGGGCGCGCGGCTGAAGCTTTCTTT	CASRGGRAAEAFF
NA	NA	TRBV11-2	TRBJ2-7	TGTGCCAGCCTCAGGGTTGGGTCCTACGAGCAGTACTTC	CASLRVGSYEQYF
NA	NA	TRBV10-1	TRBJ1-1	TGCGCCAGCAAAATCGGACAGAACACTGAAGCTTTCTTT	CASKIGQNTEAFF
NA	NA	TRBV6-5	TRBJ1-1	TGTGCCAGCAGTTACGAAGGTGACACTGAAGCTTTCTTT	CASSYEGDTEAFF
NA	NA	TRBV19	TRBJ2-1	TGTGCCAGTAGTATAGATGACGGCGGACACAATGAGCAGTTCTTC	CASSIDDGGHNEQFF
NA	NA	TRBV6-5	TRBJ1-2	TGTGCCAGCGTCGGAGGCTCCTCATATGGCTACACCTTC	CASVGGSSYGYTF
few	NA	TRBV3-1/TRBV3-2	TRBJ2-7	TGTGCCAGCAGCCAAGTAGGGCAGGCCAACTACGAGCAGTACTTC	CASSQVGQANYEQYF
NA	NA	TRBV24-1	TRBJ2-3	TGTGCCACCAGTGACCCGGGAGTTGGAGATACGCAGTATTTT	CATSDPGVGDTQYF
once	NA	TRBV5-1	TRBJ2-2	TGCGCCAGCTCGAAACTCCCACAGAACACCGGGGAGCTGTTTTTT	CASSKLPQNTGELFF
NA	TRBD1	TRBV27	TRBJ2-7	TGTGCCAGCGGACAGGGAAGCTTCGAGCAGTACTTC	CASGQGSFEQYF